The present entry profiles one T cell receptor beta chain with its context. Its antigen is unknown. This sample is part of a study of cytomegalovirus exposure and HLA in healthy donors. Overall study results and limits: The study put under 200 TCR beta chains on its list as cytomegalovirus-associated.

CDR1 and CDR2 from the germline V gene are LGHNT and FRNRAP. CDR3 length: 13 residues. V lost 6 bases and J lost 6; bases outside the gene matches: 7. The study ran its PCR with 60 Vbeta and 13 Jbeta primers. Profiled with immunoSEQ multiplex PCR; TCRdb holds only in-frame clones, not every one. The table has about 200,000 clones, about 79% seen once. J is TRBJ1-1 and V is TRBV12-5; TRBD1 agrees at 7 bases. Sequenced material: PBMCs. The clonotype originates from a man younger than 30 in good health and CMV-seronegative. The CDR3 sequence: CASGQGVVAEAFF. The CDR3 nucleotides are TGTGCTAGTGGCCAGGGGGTAGTCGCTGAAGCTTTCTTT.